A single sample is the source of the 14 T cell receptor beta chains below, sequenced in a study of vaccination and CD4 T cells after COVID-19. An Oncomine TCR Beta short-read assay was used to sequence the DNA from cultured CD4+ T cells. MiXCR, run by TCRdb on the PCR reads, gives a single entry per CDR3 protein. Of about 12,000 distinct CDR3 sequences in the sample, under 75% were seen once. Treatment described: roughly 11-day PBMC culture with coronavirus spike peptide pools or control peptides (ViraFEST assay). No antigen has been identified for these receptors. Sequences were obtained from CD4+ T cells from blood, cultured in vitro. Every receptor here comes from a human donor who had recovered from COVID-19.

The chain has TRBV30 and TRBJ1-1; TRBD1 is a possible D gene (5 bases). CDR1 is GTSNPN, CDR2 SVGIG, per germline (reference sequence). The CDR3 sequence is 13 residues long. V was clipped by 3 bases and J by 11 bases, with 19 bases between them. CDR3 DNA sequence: TGTGCCTGGAGACGATCCCGGGGCAGCACGGCTTTCTTT. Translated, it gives CAWRRSRGSTAFF.

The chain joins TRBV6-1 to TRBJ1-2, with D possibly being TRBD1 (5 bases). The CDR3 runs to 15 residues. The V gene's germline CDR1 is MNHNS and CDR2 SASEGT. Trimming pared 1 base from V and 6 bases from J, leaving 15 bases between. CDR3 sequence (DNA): TGTGCCAGCAGTGAAGTAAGAAGGGGCAGTAATGGCTACACCTTC. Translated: CASSEVRRGSNGYTF.

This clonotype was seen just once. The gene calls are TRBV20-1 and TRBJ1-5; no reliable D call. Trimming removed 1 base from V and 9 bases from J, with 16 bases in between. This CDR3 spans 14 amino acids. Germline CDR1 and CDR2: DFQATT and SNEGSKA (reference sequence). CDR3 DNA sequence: TGCAGTGCTAGAGCGCCTTCTGGTACGTCGCCCCAGCATTTT. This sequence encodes CSARAPSGTSPQHF.

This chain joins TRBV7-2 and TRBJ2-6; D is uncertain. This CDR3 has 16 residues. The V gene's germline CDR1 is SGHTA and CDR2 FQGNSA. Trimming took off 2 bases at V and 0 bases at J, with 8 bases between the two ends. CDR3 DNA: TGTGCCAGCAGCTTATCGCGGAACTCTGGGGCCAACGTCCTGACTTTC. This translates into CASSLSRNSGANVLTF.

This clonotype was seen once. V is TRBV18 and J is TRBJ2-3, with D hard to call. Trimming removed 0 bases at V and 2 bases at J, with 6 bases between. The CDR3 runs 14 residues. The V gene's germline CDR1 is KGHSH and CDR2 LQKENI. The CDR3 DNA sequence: TGTGCCAGCTCACCACCGGGCAACACAGATACGCAGTATTTT. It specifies CASSPPGNTDTQYF.

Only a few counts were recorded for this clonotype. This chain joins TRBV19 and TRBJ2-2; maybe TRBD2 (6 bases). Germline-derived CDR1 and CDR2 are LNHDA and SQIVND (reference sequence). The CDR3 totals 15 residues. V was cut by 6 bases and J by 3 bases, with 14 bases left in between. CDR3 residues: CASRHTSRDTGELFF. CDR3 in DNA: TGTGCCAGTAGACACACTAGCAGAGACACCGGGGAGCTGTTTTTT.

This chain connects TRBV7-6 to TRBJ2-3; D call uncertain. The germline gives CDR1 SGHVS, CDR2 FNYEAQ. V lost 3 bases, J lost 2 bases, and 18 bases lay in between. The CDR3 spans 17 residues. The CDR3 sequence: CASSLGSGSSSTDTQYF. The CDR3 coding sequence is TGTGCCAGCAGCTTGGGTTCTGGGTCCTCGTCCACAGATACGCAGTATTTT.

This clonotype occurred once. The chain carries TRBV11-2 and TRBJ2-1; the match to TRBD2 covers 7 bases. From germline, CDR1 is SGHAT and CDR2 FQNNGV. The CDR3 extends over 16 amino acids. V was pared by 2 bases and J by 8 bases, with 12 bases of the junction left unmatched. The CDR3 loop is CASSLTLSAGADEQFF. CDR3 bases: TGTGCCAGCAGCTTAACCCTCAGCGCGGGAGCGGATGAGCAGTTCTTC. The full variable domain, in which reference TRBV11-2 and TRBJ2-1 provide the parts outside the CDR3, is EAGVAQSPRYKIIEKRQSVAFWCNPISGHATLYWYQQILGQGPKLLIQFQNNGVVDDSQLPKDRFSAERLKGVDSTLKIQPAKLEDSAVYLCASSLTLSAGADEQFFGPGTRLTVL.

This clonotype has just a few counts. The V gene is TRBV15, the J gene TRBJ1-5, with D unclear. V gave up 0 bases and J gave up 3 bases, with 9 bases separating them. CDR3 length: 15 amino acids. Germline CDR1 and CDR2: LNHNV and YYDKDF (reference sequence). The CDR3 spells CATSRDGRLNQPQHF. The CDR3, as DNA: TGTGCCACCAGCAGAGATGGGCGGCTCAATCAGCCCCAGCATTTT.

CDR3 nucleotides: TGCAGTGTTCAACTTAGCGAGCAGTTCTTC. It is translated as CSVQLSEQFF. V gene TRBV20-1 combines with J gene TRBJ2-1; unclear D gene. Germline V gene data show CDR1 as DFQATT and CDR2 as SNEGSKA (reference sequence). CDR3 length equals 10 residues. Trimming left V 7 bases short and J 10 bases short, with 11 bases between.

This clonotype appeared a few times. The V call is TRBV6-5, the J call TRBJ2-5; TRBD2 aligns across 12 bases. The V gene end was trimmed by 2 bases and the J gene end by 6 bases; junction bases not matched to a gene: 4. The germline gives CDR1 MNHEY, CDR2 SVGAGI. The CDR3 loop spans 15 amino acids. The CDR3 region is CASSYQTSGSKTQYF. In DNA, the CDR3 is TGTGCCAGCAGTTACCAGACTAGCGGGAGTAAGACCCAGTACTTC.

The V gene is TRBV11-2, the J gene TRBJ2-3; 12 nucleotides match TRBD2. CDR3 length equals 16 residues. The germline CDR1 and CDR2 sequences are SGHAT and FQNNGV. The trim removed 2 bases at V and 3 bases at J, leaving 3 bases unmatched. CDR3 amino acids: CASSLRLAGATDTQYF. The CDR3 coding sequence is TGTGCCAGCAGCTTACGACTAGCGGGAGCTACAGATACGCAGTATTTT.

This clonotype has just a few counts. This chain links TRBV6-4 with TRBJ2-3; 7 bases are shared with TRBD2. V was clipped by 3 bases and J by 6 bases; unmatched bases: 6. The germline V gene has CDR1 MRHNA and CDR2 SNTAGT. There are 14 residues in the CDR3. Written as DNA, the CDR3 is TGTGCCAGCAGTGAAGGTAGCGGGTCGGATACGCAGTATTTT. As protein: CASSEGSGSDTQYF.

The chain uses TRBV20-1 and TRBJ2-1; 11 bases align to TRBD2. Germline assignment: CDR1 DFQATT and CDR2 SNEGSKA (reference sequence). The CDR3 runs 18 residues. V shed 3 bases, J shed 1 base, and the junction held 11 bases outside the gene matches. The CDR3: CSASPLAGGPSSYNEQFF. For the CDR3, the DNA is TGCAGTGCTAGCCCTCTAGCGGGAGGCCCCTCTTCCTACAATGAGCAGTTCTTC.